Listed here are 15 T cell receptor beta chains from one sample, sequenced in a study of T cells after yellow fever vaccination. TCRdb reprocessed the 5' RACE reads via MiXCR and lists one record per CDR3 protein. The sample consists of under 550,000 distinct CDR3 sequences, 21% of them appearing once. Material: PBMCs, obtained roughly 23 days after the first yellow fever vaccination. The receptors shown here come from a man aged 18 to 30 who received the YFV17D yellow fever vaccine.

This clonotype was detected only a few times. The chain joins TRBV6-1 to TRBJ2-5, with D possibly being TRBD2 (7 bases). Trimming stripped 5 bases from V and 1 base from J, with 14 bases between. CDR1 is MNHNS and CDR2 is SASEGT in the germline V gene. This CDR3 is 15 amino acids long. The CDR3 bases are TGTGCCAGCAGTCTCTGGGGGGGGCCCCAAGAGACCCAGTACTTC. Protein product: CASSLWGGPQETQYF.

This chain connects TRBV5-1 to TRBJ2-5, with TRBD2 matching 8 bases. The CDR3 contains 15 residues. Germline CDR1 is SGHRS and CDR2 is YFSETQ. V shed 7 bases and J 0 bases; nucleotides not matched to a gene: 8. As DNA, the CDR3 is TGCGCCAGCGGCAGCGGGGGATCGTACCAAGAGACCCAGTACTTC. This gives the protein CASGSGGSYQETQYF.

The chain has TRBV12-3 or TRBV12-4 and TRBJ2-1; TRBD2 aligns across 13 bases. This CDR3 has 18 amino acids. Unmatched junction bases numbered 5, after V lost 2 bases and J lost 1 base. CDR3 protein: CASSLLATSGGSYNEQFF. Here the CDR3 DNA reads TGTGCCAGCAGTTTACTGGCGACTAGCGGGGGGTCCTACAATGAGCAGTTCTTC.

This clonotype was seen a few times. The rearrangement links TRBV12-3 or TRBV12-4 to TRBJ2-2; D tentatively fits TRBD1 or TRBD2 (7 bases each). The CDR3 totals 15 residues. Trimming left V 7 bases short and J 3 bases short, with 15 bases between. DNA of the CDR3: TGTGCCAGCAAGGGAGGGGGCGCCGACACCGGGGAGCTGTTTTTT. It is translated as CASKGGGADTGELFF.

There are a few counts of this clonotype. V is TRBV9 and J is TRBJ2-2; TRBD2 agrees at 8 bases. CDR1 and CDR2 from the germline V gene are SGDLS and YYNGEE. V was clipped by 8 bases and J by 4 bases; unmatched bases: 7. The CDR3 is 14 residues long. This CDR3 reads CASMAGGPTGELFF. The CDR3 DNA follows: TGTGCCAGTATGGCGGGGGGCCCCACCGGGGAGCTGTTTTTT.

The sample holds a few counts of this clonotype. The chain uses TRBV6-2 or TRBV6-3 and TRBJ2-2, with 7 bases matching TRBD1. Trimming cost V 6 bases and J 0 bases; bases outside gene matches: 10. CDR3 length: 17 residues. The V gene's germline CDR1 is MNHEY and CDR2 SVGEGT. CDR3 in amino acids: CASRGPTGTANTGELFF. The CDR3 coding sequence is TGTGCCAGCAGAGGGCCAACCGGGACAGCGAACACCGGGGAGCTGTTTTTT.

The chain links TRBV7-2 to TRBJ2-7; 7 bases are shared with TRBD2. The CDR3 length is 13 residues. After removal of 5 bases from V and 6 bases from J, the junction contained 7 bases not matched to a gene. The V gene's germline CDR1 is SGHTA and CDR2 FQGNSA. The CDR3 sequence is CASSPRREGEQYF. CDR3 nucleotides: TGTGCCAGCAGCCCGCGCAGGGAGGGCGAGCAGTACTTC.

J is TRBJ2-1 and V is TRBV10-3; D possibly corresponds to TRBD1 (5 bases). The CDR3 runs 14 residues. Germline CDR1 reads ENHRY; CDR2 reads SYGVKD. V was shortened by 10 bases and J by 0 bases, with 13 bases between the two germline ends. The CDR3 here is CATLRGTSYNEQFF. CDR3 DNA: TGTGCCACCCTAAGGGGTACCTCCTACAATGAGCAGTTCTTC.

This clonotype has only a few counts. The V and J genes are TRBV14 and TRBJ2-2, with D perhaps assigned TRBD1 or TRBD2 (5 bases each). The CDR3 is 16 amino acids. Trimming left V 6 bases short and J 4 bases short, with 18 bases between. Germline CDR1 is SGHDN and CDR2 is FVKESK. The CDR3 bases are TGTGCCAGCAGGCCATCAGGGACGGCGGGCACCGGGGAGCTGTTTTTT. It codes for CASRPSGTAGTGELFF.

The chain joins TRBV7-8 to TRBJ1-1; D not certain. V dropped 7 bases and J dropped 8 bases, with 11 bases sitting between them. This CDR3 is 11 amino acids long. The germline CDR1 and CDR2 sequences are SGHVS and FQNEAQ. The CDR3 nucleotides are TGTGCCAGCACCTCGACGGCAGAAGCTTTCTTT. Translated, it gives CASTSTAEAFF.

The CDR3 sequence is CSARSRTGANEKLFF. Here the CDR3 DNA reads TGCAGTGCTAGAAGTAGGACAGGGGCTAATGAAAAACTGTTTTTT. The chain couples TRBV20-1 to TRBJ1-4; TRBD1 aligns across 9 bases. Losses at the gene ends were 2 bases for V and 3 bases for J; bases not matched to a gene: 4. The CDR3 length is 15 residues. Germline lookup yields CDR1 DFQATT and CDR2 SNEGSKA (reference sequence).

V gene TRBV15 combines with J gene TRBJ2-7, with 9 bases aligning to TRBD2. This CDR3 contains 16 residues. V was pared by 0 bases and J by 3 bases, with 6 bases of the junction left unmatched. Germline V lookup: CDR1 LNHNV, CDR2 YYDKDF (reference sequence). The CDR3 nucleotides are TGTGCCACCAGCAGAGATAGTGCGGGGGGGTTCTACGAGCAGTACTTC. Translated, it gives CATSRDSAGGFYEQYF. Drawing the rest from reference TRBV15 and TRBJ2-7, the complete variable domain is DAMVIQNPRYQVTQFGKPVTLSCSQTLNHNVMYWYQQKSSQAPKLLFHYYDKDFNNEADTPDNFQSRRPNTSFCFLDIRSPGLGDTAMYLCATSRDSAGGFYEQYFGPGTRLTVT.

The chain is built from TRBV6-5 and TRBJ1-3, with 9 nucleotides matching TRBD1. Trimming at V came to 2 bases and at J to 1 base, leaving 9 bases not matched to a gene. The CDR3 contains 18 residues. Germline V gene lookup returns CDR1 MNHEY and CDR2 SVGAGI. This chain's CDR3 is CASSYSGPGQGSGNTIYF. The CDR3 region has the DNA TGTGCCAGCAGTTACAGCGGACCGGGACAGGGATCTGGAAACACCATATATTTT.

This clonotype was seen a handful of times. The rearrangement uses TRBV5-1 and TRBJ1-4; D uncertain. This CDR3 is built from 15 residues. Germline V gene lookup returns CDR1 SGHRS and CDR2 YFSETQ. Trimming cost V 1 base and J 6 bases, with 13 bases left between them. The CDR3 sequence: CASSLKDPLDEKLFF. The CDR3 coding sequence is TGCGCCAGCAGCTTGAAAGACCCACTGGATGAAAAACTGTTTTTT.

The gene calls are TRBV7-3 and TRBJ2-2; a possible D gene is TRBD2 (6 bases). The CDR3 runs 16 residues. With 5 bases removed from V and 1 base from J, the gap between germline ends came to 14 bases. Germline V CDR1 and CDR2: SGHTA, FQGTGA. The CDR3 here is CASSTSGEMNTGELFF. Written as DNA, the CDR3 is TGTGCCAGCAGCACATCGGGGGAAATGAACACCGGGGAGCTGTTTTTT.